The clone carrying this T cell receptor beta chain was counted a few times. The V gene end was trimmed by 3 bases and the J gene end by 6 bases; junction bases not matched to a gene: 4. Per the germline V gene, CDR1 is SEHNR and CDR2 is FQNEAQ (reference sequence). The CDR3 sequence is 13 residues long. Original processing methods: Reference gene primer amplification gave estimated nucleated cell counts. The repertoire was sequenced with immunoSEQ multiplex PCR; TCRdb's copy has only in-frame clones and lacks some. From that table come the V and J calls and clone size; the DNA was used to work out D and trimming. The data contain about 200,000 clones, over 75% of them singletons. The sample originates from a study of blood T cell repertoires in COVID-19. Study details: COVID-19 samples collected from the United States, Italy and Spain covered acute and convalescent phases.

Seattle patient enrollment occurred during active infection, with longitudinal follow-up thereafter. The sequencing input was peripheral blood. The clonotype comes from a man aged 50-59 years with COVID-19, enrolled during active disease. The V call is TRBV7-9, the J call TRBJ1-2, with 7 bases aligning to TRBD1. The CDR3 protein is CASSLETGNGYTF. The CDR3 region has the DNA TGTGCCAGCAGCTTGGAGACAGGGAATGGCTACACCTTC.